A single sample is the source of the 14 T cell receptor beta chains below, sequenced in a study of early stage breast cancer tumors. Produced via immunoSEQ multiplex PCR; TCRdb's table is partial and in-frame only. The sample has around 78,000 clones, 65% to 85% seen once. Input material: blood. The source of these receptors is a person in their 60s with breast cancer.

The CDR3: CASSQGAGGIVNIQYF. The DNA of the CDR3 is TGCGCCAGCAGCCAAGGCGCGGGAGGGATTGTGAACATTCAGTACTTC. V is TRBV4-3 and J is TRBJ2-4, with 9 bases that match TRBD2. V dropped 1 base and J dropped 7; count of bases not matched to a gene: 8. Germline assignment: CDR1 LGHNA and CDR2 YSLEER. The CDR3 is made up of 16 amino acids.

The chain uses TRBV9 and TRBJ2-5; D remains ambiguous. CDR1 is SGDLS and CDR2 is YYNGEE in the germline V gene. V was clipped by 0 bases and J by 1 base, with 13 bases between them. The CDR3 consists of 16 residues. CDR3 residues: CASSVGAVRSQETQYF. CDR3 nucleotides: TGTGCCAGCAGCGTAGGGGCAGTAAGATCCCAAGAGACCCAGTACTTC.

In its sample, this clone was seen once. The V and J genes are TRBV2 and TRBJ1-5, with TRBD1 matching over 7 bases. This CDR3 has 15 residues. The germline V gene encodes CDR1 SNHLY and CDR2 FYNNEI. With V trimmed by 6 bases and J by 4 bases, 9 bases remained unmatched. The CDR3 spells CASSGTTGVNQPQHF. In nucleotides, the CDR3 is TGTGCCAGCAGCGGCACTACAGGGGTTAATCAGCCCCAGCATTTT.

The chain links TRBV2 to TRBJ2-6; a weak D match, TRBD1 (5 bases). The CDR3 has 16 residues. V dropped 4 bases and J dropped 0 bases, with 10 bases sitting between them. CDR1 and CDR2 (germline): SNHLY, FYNNEI. In DNA, the CDR3 is TGTGCCAGCAGTGCCGACAGCAACTCTGGGGCCAACGTCCTGACTTTC. Translated, it gives CASSADSNSGANVLTF.

This clone showed up just once. The rearrangement links TRBV28 to TRBJ1-2; D might be TRBD1 (5 bases). The CDR3 consists of 14 residues. V shed 7 bases and J shed 3 bases, with 15 bases lying between them. CDR1 is MDHEN and CDR2 is SYDVKM in the germline V gene. The CDR3, as DNA: TGTGCCAGCACCCCGGGGGGTCGATACTATGGCTACACCTTC. Its protein is CASTPGGRYYGYTF.

The rearrangement links TRBV5-4 to TRBJ1-2; possible D gene TRBD1, 6 bases. Germline lookup yields CDR1 SGHNT and CDR2 YYREEE (reference sequence). V was trimmed by 2 bases and J by 8 bases, leaving 19 bases between them. This CDR3 comprises 15 residues. The CDR3 sequence is CASSLSLRPGTGYTF. The CDR3 DNA follows: TGTGCCAGCAGCTTATCCCTCCGGCCCGGGACAGGCTACACCTTC. Supplemented by reference TRBV5-4 and TRBJ1-2, the full variable domain reads ETGVTQSPTHLIKTRGQQVTLRCSSQSGHNTVSWYQQALGQGPQFIFQYYREEENGRGNFPPRFSGLQFPNYSSELNVNALELDDSALYLCASSLSLRPGTGYTFGSGTRLTVV.

The chain is built from TRBV28 and TRBJ1-5; D remains ambiguous. The CDR3 is 14 residues long. Germline CDR1 MDHEN, CDR2 SYDVKM. V lost 10 bases to trimming and J lost 8 bases, with 21 bases between them. CDR3 nucleotides: TGTGCCACTCACGCCCGACCCGCGGGAAAGCCCCAGCATTTT. Translated, it gives CATHARPAGKPQHF.

This clone was detected only once. The chain uses TRBV11-2 and TRBJ1-3, with D tentatively TRBD1 (5 bases). V lost 1 base to trimming and J lost 4 bases, with 8 bases between them. The CDR3 spans 14 residues. Germline-derived CDR1 and CDR2 are SGHAT and FQNNGV. The CDR3 is CASSLAGFGNTIYF. The CDR3 region has the DNA TGTGCCAGCAGCTTAGCAGGGTTCGGAAACACCATATATTTT.

The J gene is TRBJ2-3, the V gene TRBV23-1; D is tentatively TRBD1 or TRBD2 (5 bases each). TRBV23-1 is filed as an ORF, its function uncertain. CDR3 length: 16 residues. The germline V and J ends were trimmed by 0 bases and 2 bases, with 12 bases remaining between them. CDR3 protein: CASSQSKPGHTDTQYF. CDR3 in DNA: TGCGCCAGCAGTCAATCGAAGCCGGGGCACACAGATACGCAGTATTTT.

This chain joins TRBV27 and TRBJ2-1; TRBD1 matches at 7 bases. Germline lookup yields CDR1 MNHEY and CDR2 SMNVEV (reference sequence). V shed 2 bases and J 7 bases; nucleotides not matched to a gene: 2. The CDR3 consists of 13 residues. CDR3 DNA sequence: TGTGCCAGCAGTTTAAAGGGGGCTAATGAGCAGTTCTTC. Translated: CASSLKGANEQFF.

The chain combines TRBV28 with TRBJ2-3; D perhaps matches TRBD1 (6 bases). With 5 bases removed from V and 8 bases from J, the gap between germline ends came to 20 bases. The CDR3 consists of 15 residues. Germline V gene data show CDR1 as MDHEN and CDR2 as SYDVKM. The CDR3 reads CASSGHPIEGGTQYF. The DNA for the CDR3 is TGTGCCAGCAGTGGACACCCGATAGAAGGGGGTACGCAGTATTTT.

This clone was seen only a few times. The J gene is TRBJ1-2, the V gene TRBV4-1; 7 bases agree with TRBD1. The CDR3 runs to 17 residues. V gave up 1 base and J gave up 0 bases; unmatched junction bases: 8. Germline V gene sequence: CDR1 MGHRA, CDR2 YSYEKL. The CDR3, as DNA: TGCGCCAGCAGCCAAGTTGGGACAGCCCATTCTAACTATGGCTACACCTTC. Protein product: CASSQVGTAHSNYGYTF.

The rearrangement uses TRBV11-3 and TRBJ2-7; 7 nucleotides line up with TRBD1. The ends lost 5 bases at V and 4 bases at J; junction bases unmatched: 2. The CDR3 runs to 12 residues. Germline V lookup: CDR1 SGHNT, CDR2 YENEEA. Here the CDR3 DNA reads TGTGCCAGCAGCCAGGGACAGTACGAGCAGTACTTC. This codes for CASSQGQYEQYF.

This clone was detected only a few times. The chain recombines TRBV29-1 with TRBJ1-1, with 7 bases aligning to TRBD1. The V gene's germline CDR1 is SQVTM and CDR2 ANQGSEA. V was clipped by 7 bases and J by 1 base; unmatched bases: 3. The CDR3 runs to 12 residues. CDR3 loop: CSARTGNTEAFF. In DNA form, the CDR3 reads TGCAGCGCTAGGACAGGGAACACTGAAGCTTTCTTT. Complete variable domain (other parts from reference TRBV29-1 and TRBJ1-1): SAVISQKPSRDICQRGTSLTIQCQVDSQVTMMFWYRQQPGQSLTLIATANQGSEATYESGFVIDKFPISRPNLTFSTLTVSNMSPEDSSIYLCSARTGNTEAFFGQGTRLTVV.